The 4 T cell receptor beta chains reported below all come from one sample, sequenced in a study of shared clonotypes between healthy human individuals. CD45RO-negative, CCR7-positively selected cells formed the naive CD8 fraction, excluding terminally differentiated effector memory CD45RA+ cells. Sequenced by immunoSEQ multiplex PCR; TCRdb stores in-frame clones only, minus some. Altogether about 1.9 million clones are present, over 85% being singletons, with the ten largest covering around 1.7%. Material: naive CD8+ T cells from PBMCs. The receptors were gathered from a man aged 18 to 35 in good health. Some clones in this sample may be carry-over from other donors' samples.

The chain joins TRBV6-1 to TRBJ2-2; no firm D call. Looked up from germline, CDR1 is MNHNS and CDR2 is SASEGT. The V gene lost 2 bases and the J gene lost 1 base, with 11 bases spanning the gap. This CDR3 is built from 16 residues. CDR3 sequence reads: CASSERSYLNTGELFF. The DNA for the CDR3 is TGTGCCAGCAGTGAACGCAGTTACTTGAACACCGGGGAGCTGTTTTTT.

J is TRBJ2-3 and V is TRBV6-4, with D tentatively TRBD1 or TRBD2 (5 bases each). V lost 1 base to trimming and J lost 5 bases, with 22 bases between them. Looked up from germline, CDR1 is MRHNA and CDR2 is SNTAGT. The CDR3 runs to 18 residues. As DNA, the CDR3 is TGTGCCAGCAGTGACTATTCCTCCCCCGGGACGTTTTTAGATACGCAGTATTTT. It codes for CASSDYSSPGTFLDTQYF.

The V and J genes are TRBV29-1 and TRBJ1-1; D gene ambiguous. Between the trimmed V and J ends, which lost 1 base and 1 base, there was a span of 10 bases. From germline, CDR1 is SQVTM and CDR2 ANQGSEA. The CDR3 has 14 residues. This CDR3 reads CSVEVLAGNTEAFF. As DNA, the CDR3 is TGCAGCGTTGAAGTTTTGGCAGGGAACACTGAAGCTTTCTTT. Using reference TRBV29-1 and TRBJ1-1 for the parts outside the CDR3, the full variable domain is SAVISQKPSRDICQRGTSLTIQCQVDSQVTMMFWYRQQPGQSLTLIATANQGSEATYESGFVIDKFPISRPNLTFSTLTVSNMSPEDSSIYLCSVEVLAGNTEAFFGQGTRLTVV.

The chain recombines TRBV7-9 with TRBJ2-1, with unresolved D. V lost 5 bases, J lost 10 bases, and 15 bases lay in between. Germline CDR1 reads SEHNR; CDR2 reads FQNEAQ (reference sequence). The CDR3 sequence is 13 residues long. As DNA, the CDR3 is TGTGCCAGCAGCCACGGCTTGGTTGGGGAGCAGTTCTTC. Translating gives CASSHGLVGEQFF. Drawing the rest from reference TRBV7-9 and TRBJ2-1, the complete variable domain is DTGVSQNPRHKITKRGQNVTFRCDPISEHNRLYWYRQTLGQGPEFLTYFQNEAQLEKSRLLSDRFSAERPKGSFSTLEIQRTEQGDSAMYLCASSHGLVGEQFFGPGTRLTVL.